This TCR beta chain was identified in a study of beta chain features in type 1 diabetes. Study-level information: All samples combined gave around 98,000,000 sorted cells for examination.

The isolated RNA, all of it, was reverse transcribed, so expressed TCRB transcripts were what got sequenced. Sequencing used immunoSEQ multiplex PCR; TCRdb keeps in-frame clones, though not all of them. The sample has some 360,000 clones; around a tenth are singletons. The sample holds a few counts of this clone. Its matching antigen is unknown. General study points: Whether HLA type affects TCRB rearrangement stayed undetermined in the present work. Shortening that was moderate but significant affected the TCRB CDR3s of Type 1 diabetes patients in all four CD4+ subsets. Shorter templates might be favored by PCR, and equally so in patients and in controls. Cells expressing TCR highly could be over-represented by cDNA sequencing.

The V and J ends lost 4 bases and 5 bases respectively, with 15 bases between them. The germline CDR1 and CDR2 sequences are SGHNT and YYREEE (reference sequence). The length of the CDR3 is 14 residues. J is TRBJ2-5 and V is TRBV5-4; D is ambiguous. The receptor was derived from a man aged 25 to 40 with type 1 diabetes. Source material: central memory CD4+ T cells from blood. The CDR3: CASSRDLVTETQYF. CDR3 DNA: TGTGCCAGCAGCCGAGACCTTGTGACGGAGACCCAGTACTTC.